What follows is one TCR beta chain and its context. Each CDR3 protein is one row after TCRdb ran MiXCR on the 5' RACE reads. The sample gives about 400,000 distinct CDR3 sequences, less than 25% of which show up once; 10% to 15% is in the top ten. This sample stems from a study of T-cell memory formation after mild COVID-19. The TCR comes from an adult woman who had mild COVID-19 (a few samples of this study predate the infection). Cell type and time point are not known. The sample taken for sequencing was PBMCs or a T cell subset sorted from them (not recorded which).

The CDR3 region is CATAIELYSGNEQFF. The CDR3 DNA reads as TGCGCCACCGCAATTGAACTGTATAGCGGGAATGAGCAGTTCTTC. The chain has TRBV5-1 and TRBJ2-1; 7 bases map to TRBD2. The germline V gene has CDR1 SGHRS and CDR2 YFSETQ. This CDR3 has 15 residues. Germline trimming cut 9 bases from V and 7 bases from J; bases unmatched to any gene: 16.